The sequence of this TCR beta chain was determined in a study of cytomegalovirus exposure and HLA in healthy donors. This PCR relied on a set of 60 Vbeta primers and 13 Jbeta primers. Clones were sequenced by immunoSEQ multiplex PCR, and TCRdb holds only the in-frame ones, with some missing. The sample has roughly 49,000 clones; 77% are singletons. The germline V and J ends were trimmed by 0 bases and 5 bases, with 14 bases remaining between them. Germline lookup yields CDR1 SGHRS and CDR2 YFSETQ. This CDR3 comprises 15 residues. The source is a woman aged 40 to 55 in good health and CMV-seropositive. This chain joins TRBV5-1 and TRBJ2-5; D uncertain. Input material: PBMCs. The CDR3 protein is CASSLADPILETQYF. Here the CDR3 DNA reads TGCGCCAGCAGCTTGGCCGATCCTATTTTGGAGACCCAGTACTTC.